This record covers a single TCR beta chain. Its antigen is unknown. Original processing notes: After removing out-of-frame reads, around 2,000,000 distinct TCRbeta sequences remained. Repertoires were generated with immunoSEQ multiplex PCR, while TCRdb's copy carries only in-frame clones and drops some. D and trimming were read from the DNA, whereas the V and J calls and clone size are those reported in that table. The data contain about 50,000 clones, about 80% of them singletons. Single viable CD3+CD4+CD8-CD45RO+ cells were sorted as the memory CD4+ T cells. This entry is derived from a study of memory CD4+ T cells and cytomegalovirus serostatus. CDR1 is SGDLS and CDR2 is YYNGEE in the germline V gene. The CDR3 spans 15 residues. The V end lost 3 bases, the J end lost 3 bases, and 10 bases lay between the germline ends. Notes on the study in general: CD4+ memory repertoires contained 67 of 164 reported CMV TCRbeta sequences. Repertoires predicted CMV serostatus with median bootstrapped AUC of 0.95.

Sequencing was carried out using memory CD4+ T cells from blood. The chain recombines TRBV9 with TRBJ1-6; D uncertain. This receptor was taken from an adult in good health and CMV-seronegative. This CDR3 reads CASSGDTSYNSPLHF. CDR3 nucleotide sequence: TGTGCCAGCAGCGGCGACACCAGCTATAATTCACCCCTCCACTTT.